The 12 T cell receptor beta chains below all came from one sample that was sequenced in a study of beta chain features in type 1 diabetes listed by TCRdb under 2018. The library was generated by the immunoSEQ multiplex PCR assay. All of the isolated RNA was reverse transcribed with the High Capacity cDNA Reverse Transcription Kit, so expressed TCRB transcripts were sequenced. TCRdb took over this immuneACCESS table, retaining in-frame rearrangements with V and J assigned. Such tables are incomplete; in checked studies, under half of the missing clones stem from an unresolved V gene, and the remainder is unexplained. Counted in this sample were a few hundred thousand clones; roughly an eighth of them appeared once. The leading ten clones occupy more than 0.015% of the sample. Sequencing was done on a sample of naive CD4+ T cells from blood. The cell subset or site label here, explained by the study, means: true naive CD4+ T cells. The receptors shown here come from a man younger than 35 in good health.

The chain employs TRBV5-6 and TRBJ1-5; D is perhaps TRBD1 (6 bases). The CDR3 has 15 amino acids. Germline CDR1 is SGHDT and CDR2 is YYEEEE. V lost 0 bases to trimming and J lost 7 bases, with 14 bases between them. The CDR3 nucleotides are TGTGCCAGCAGCTTGGCAGGGAGGGGGGACCAGCCCCAGCATTTT. This translates into CASSLAGRGDQPQHF.

The table lists this clone with a few counts. The chain combines TRBV28 with TRBJ2-3; D possibly corresponds to TRBD2 (5 bases). V dropped 5 bases and J dropped 6 bases, with 12 bases sitting between them. CDR3 length: 13 residues. Per germline, CDR1 MDHEN and CDR2 SYDVKM. CDR3 region: CASSADFLDTQYF. The CDR3 DNA follows: TGTGCCAGCAGTGCGGACTTCCTGGATACGCAGTATTTT.

This chain links TRBV18 with TRBJ2-7; D is perhaps TRBD1 (6 bases). Trimming stripped 6 bases from V and 2 bases from J, with 14 bases between. This CDR3 comprises 14 residues. Looked up from germline, CDR1 is KGHSH and CDR2 is LQKENI. This CDR3 is CASSPSGQAYEQYF. Written as DNA, the CDR3 is TGTGCCAGCTCCCCCTCGGGACAAGCCTACGAGCAGTACTTC.

This clone was recorded a few times. The rearrangement links TRBV7-3 to TRBJ2-2, with 10 positions matching TRBD2. The J segment lost 4 bases and the V segment lost 4 bases, leaving 6 bases of the junction unmatched. CDR3 size: 16 residues. Germline-derived CDR1 and CDR2 are SGHTA and FQGTGA. The DNA for the CDR3 is TGTGCCAGCAGCTCACGGACTAGCGGTTTCACCGGGGAGCTGTTTTTT. It specifies CASSSRTSGFTGELFF.

This clone was picked up a small number of times. The chain uses TRBV4-3 and TRBJ2-7; 12 positions agree with TRBD2. Germline CDR1 LGHNA, CDR2 YSLEER. The CDR3 is 16 amino acids. The J segment lost 3 bases and the V segment lost 1 base, leaving 4 bases of the junction unmatched. The CDR3 DNA reads as TGCGCCAGCAGCCAAGCGTCTAGCGGGAGGGTCTACGAGCAGTACTTC. It translates to CASSQASSGRVYEQYF.

The table lists this clone with a few counts. The chain's CDR3 is CAISGTQETQYF. The CDR3 DNA reads TGTGCCATCAGCGGGACACAAGAGACCCAGTACTTC. The chain uses TRBV10-3 and TRBJ2-5, with a weak D call TRBD1 (6 bases). The CDR3 consists of 12 residues. Deletions cut 6 bases from V and 2 bases from J, with 7 bases between. Germline V gene data show CDR1 as ENHRY and CDR2 as SYGVKD.

This clone was seen a handful of times. The genes are TRBV30 and TRBJ1-5; D is uncertain. V lost 1 base and J lost 6, with 7 bases in between. Germline loops: CDR1 GTSNPN, CDR2 SVGIG (reference sequence). CDR3 size: 12 residues. CDR3 DNA: TGTGCCTGGAGTGCCAGCGGTCAGCCCCAGCATTTT. It is translated as CAWSASGQPQHF.

This clone showed up just a few times. The chain couples TRBV5-1 to TRBJ1-6; a weak D match, TRBD1 (6 bases). CDR1 and CDR2 (germline): SGHRS, YFSETQ. The CDR3 sequence is 13 residues long. The V gene lost 0 bases and the J gene lost 9 bases, with 7 bases spanning the gap. The CDR3 loop reads CASSLEQGSPLHF. In DNA, the CDR3 is TGCGCCAGCAGCTTGGAACAGGGTTCACCCCTCCACTTT.

The rearrangement uses TRBV6-6 and TRBJ1-1, with D perhaps matching TRBD1 (5 bases). Looked up from germline, CDR1 is MNHNY and CDR2 is SVGAGI (reference sequence). V lost 10 bases and J 4 bases, leaving 19 bases between the germline ends. The CDR3 runs to 14 residues. CDR3 in DNA: TGTGCCATCTCGCCCAGGGCTCATGGCACTGAAGCTTTCTTT. As protein: CAISPRAHGTEAFF.

This clone was seen only a few times. CDR3 sequence (DNA): TGTGCCAGCTCACTTACTGGGGGCTCTAGCACAGATACGCAGTATTTT. Translation: CASSLTGGSSTDTQYF. The rearrangement joins TRBV18 to TRBJ2-3, with TRBD1 as a possible D gene (6 bases). The CDR3 spans 16 residues. The ends were cut back, 4 bases at V and 0 bases at J, with 14 bases in the middle. Germline V gene sequence: CDR1 KGHSH, CDR2 LQKENI.

V usage is TRBV7-8 and J usage is TRBJ1-6; D uncertain. The ends were cut back, 5 bases at V and 9 bases at J, with 8 bases in the middle. CDR1 is SGHVS, CDR2 FQNEAQ, per germline. The length of the CDR3 is 12 residues. The CDR3 spells CASSLSGSPLHF. For the CDR3, the DNA is TGTGCCAGCAGCCTTAGCGGTTCACCCCTCCACTTT. The full variable domain, its missing parts supplied by reference TRBV7-8 and TRBJ1-6, is GAGVSQSPRYKVAKRGQDVALRCDPISGHVSLFWYQQALGQGPEFLTYFQNEAQLDKSGLPSDRFFAERPEGSVSTLKIQRTQQEDSAVYLCASSLSGSPLHFGNGTRLTVT.

This clone showed up just a few times. V is TRBV7-3 and J is TRBJ2-7; weak D call: TRBD2 (6 bases). This CDR3 contains 17 residues. V lost 5 bases, J lost 1 base, and 21 bases lay in between. Germline V CDR1 and CDR2: SGHTA, FQGTGA. DNA of the CDR3: TGTGCCAGCAGCCCACCGTTTTGGGGGGAGAGATCCTACGAGCAGTACTTC. This sequence encodes CASSPPFWGERSYEQYF.